These 14 T cell receptor beta chains were all obtained from the same sample, sequenced in a study of shared T cell receptors in the human thymus. The assay was immunoSEQ multiplex PCR, and TCRdb's table has in-frame clones only and misses some. The top ten hold more than 0.008% of the sample, which has around 730,000 clones, roughly 88% seen once. These same records also appear under a second study, on human thymus T cells.

Sequencing input: thymocytes. Receptors were obtained from a girl less than two years old with a congenital heart defect.

The V call is TRBV11-2, the J call TRBJ2-7; 9 bases are shared with TRBD1. This CDR3 is built from 15 residues. The V and J ends lost 4 bases and 4 bases, in that order; junction bases with no gene match: 8. The germline gives CDR1 SGHAT, CDR2 FQNNGV. The DNA of the CDR3 is TGTGCCAGCAGCTATCACCGGGACAGGGCTTACGAGCAGTACTTC. Translating it yields CASSYHRDRAYEQYF.

The chain combines TRBV5-4 with TRBJ1-2; D call uncertain. There are 17 residues in the CDR3. The germline V and J ends were trimmed by 1 base and 4 bases, with 20 bases remaining between them. The germline gives CDR1 SGHNT, CDR2 YYREEE (reference sequence). CDR3 DNA sequence: TGTGCCAGCAGCTTGAAGTGTTTCGGGTTGGCTACCTATGGCTACACCTTC. The encoded protein is CASSLKCFGLATYGYTF.

V gene TRBV27 combines with J gene TRBJ1-5; 7 positions match TRBD1. The CDR3 covers 12 residues. Germline CDR1 reads MNHEY; CDR2 reads SMNVEV (reference sequence). Here the CDR3 DNA reads TGTGCGACTGGACAGGCGAATCAGCCCCAGCATTTT. It translates to CATGQANQPQHF.

The chain has TRBV14 and TRBJ1-1, with 8 bases lining up with TRBD1. After removal of 2 bases from V and 5 bases from J, the junction contained 7 bases not matched to a gene. The CDR3 is 15 residues long. Germline loops: CDR1 SGHDN, CDR2 FVKESK. The CDR3 loop reads CASSQRTTGATEAFF. DNA for the CDR3: TGTGCCAGCAGCCAAAGAACGACAGGGGCGACTGAAGCTTTCTTT.

This clone was seen just once. The CDR3 loop is CASSGRRKPEFDTQYF. CDR3 DNA: TGTGCCAGCAGTGGCCGCCGCAAACCGGAGTTCGATACGCAGTATTTT. The chain links TRBV2 to TRBJ2-3; no firm D call. V was shortened by 4 bases and J by 6 bases, with 20 bases between the two germline ends. CDR3 length: 16 residues. Germline-derived CDR1 and CDR2 are SNHLY and FYNNEI. Combining the CDR3 with reference TRBV2 and TRBJ2-3 gives the whole variable domain EPEVTQTPSHQVTQMGQEVILRCVPISNHLYFYWYRQILGQKVEFLVSFYNNEISEKSEIFDDQFSVERPDGSNFTLKIRSTKLEDSAMYFCASSGRRKPEFDTQYFGPGTRLTVL.

This clone came up once. V usage is TRBV5-6 and J usage is TRBJ2-7, with a tentative D call TRBD1 (5 bases). Germline CDR1 reads SGHDT; CDR2 reads YYEEEE. Trimming left V 3 bases short and J 0 bases short, with 19 bases between. This CDR3 comprises 17 residues. The CDR3 DNA follows: TGTGCCAGCAGCTCGGACAACTTAACGTTCATCTCCTACGAGCAGTACTTC. Protein sequence: CASSSDNLTFISYEQYF.

In this sample, this clone turned up once. The chain has TRBV19 and TRBJ1-3, with a tentative D call TRBD1 (6 bases). The CDR3 is 15 residues long. The germline V gene encodes CDR1 LNHDA and CDR2 SQIVND (reference sequence). Between the trimmed V and J ends, which lost 3 bases and 4 bases, there was a span of 13 bases. The CDR3 reads CASSIDTGSGNTIYF. CDR3 bases: TGTGCCAGTAGTATTGATACAGGGTCAGGAAACACCATATATTTT.

J is TRBJ2-2 and V is TRBV14, with D possibly being TRBD1 (5 bases). This CDR3 region has 17 residues. The V gene's germline CDR1 is SGHDN and CDR2 FVKESK. V gave up 0 bases and J gave up 6 bases, with 17 bases separating them. The DNA for the CDR3 is TGTGCCAGCAGCCAAGATTGGAGTGGGGCCACCCCCGGGGAGCTGTTTTTT. Its translation: CASSQDWSGATPGELFF.

Only a few counts were recorded for this clone. This sequence joins TRBV7-6 and TRBJ2-2, with a possible D match to TRBD2 (7 bases). This CDR3 has 18 amino acids. Germline loops: CDR1 SGHVS, CDR2 FNYEAQ. V was clipped by 3 bases and J by 6 bases, with 23 bases between them. CDR3 DNA: TGTGCCAGCAGCTTTATGCGGGCTCCGGTGGGGGGGCCCGGGGAGCTGTTTTTT. Residues: CASSFMRAPVGGPGELFF. Filled out from reference TRBV7-6 and TRBJ2-2, the complete variable domain reads GAGVSQSPRYKVTKRGQDVALRCDPISGHVSLYWYRQALGQGPEFLTYFNYEAQQDKSGLPNDRFSAERPEGSISTLTIQRTEQRDSAMYRCASSFMRAPVGGPGELFFGEGSRLTVL.

The rearrangement links TRBV10-3 to TRBJ1-2; D is possibly TRBD1 (5 bases). Germline V CDR1 and CDR2: ENHRY, SYGVKD. V lost 7 bases to trimming and J lost 8 bases, with 20 bases between them. This CDR3 comprises 14 residues. DNA for the CDR3: TGTGCCATCACCCCCTGGGGGGGTGGAAAAGGCTACACCTTC. This sequence encodes CAITPWGGGKGYTF.

J is TRBJ2-2 and V is TRBV20-1; no clear D gene. This CDR3 region has 11 residues. Germline V lookup: CDR1 DFQATT, CDR2 SNEGSKA (reference sequence). Trimming removed 6 bases at V and 4 bases at J, with 6 bases between. CDR3 sequence: CSAPSTGELFF. CDR3 bases: TGCAGTGCCCCGAGCACCGGGGAGCTGTTTTTT.

The chain uses TRBV6-1 and TRBJ1-5; D is possibly TRBD1 (6 bases). Between the trimmed V and J ends, which lost 3 bases and 10 bases, there was a span of 10 bases. The CDR3 loop spans 12 amino acids. Germline CDR1 is MNHNS and CDR2 is SASEGT. CDR3 in amino acids: CASSDNREPQHF. The CDR3 bases are TGTGCCAGCAGTGACAACAGGGAACCCCAGCATTTT.

This clone was observed once. This rearrangement joins TRBV25-1 to TRBJ1-5; D might be TRBD1 (5 bases). The V end lost 4 bases, the J end lost 6 bases, and 10 bases lay between the germline ends. Germline assignment: CDR1 MGHDK and CDR2 SYGVNS. This CDR3 comprises 13 residues. The CDR3 loop reads CASSARVGQPQHF. CDR3 bases: TGTGCCAGCAGTGCCAGGGTGGGTCAGCCCCAGCATTTT.

The chain employs TRBV6-6 and TRBJ2-1; TRBD2 might be the D (5 bases). Germline loops: CDR1 MNHNY, CDR2 SVGAGI (reference sequence). This CDR3 is 13 amino acids long. V was clipped by 5 bases and J by 7 bases, with 12 bases between them. The CDR3 nucleotides read TGTGCCAGCAGTGGAGCAGCGGCGAATGAGCAGTTCTTC. Translated, it gives CASSGAAANEQFF.